This T cell receptor beta chain derives from a study of T cells in Graves' hyperthyroidism and ophthalmopathy. Study-wide findings and caveats: Researchers report that a 13 V-J model separated ophthalmopathy from stable hyperthyroidism.

There were TCR beta CDR3 regions amplified from RNA transcripts. First-round RT-PCR with HTBI primers amplified the TCR CDR3 region. TCRdb reprocessed the multiplex PCR reads with MiXCR, giving one entry per CDR3 protein. Here the sample spans 500,000 to 600,000 distinct CDR3 sequences, 15% to 20% being singletons. Fresh peripheral blood, 10 ml, yielded the PBMCs. The CDR3 has 15 amino acids. Germline CDR1 is KGHDR and CDR2 is SFDVKD. Trimming cost V 6 bases and J 10 bases; bases outside gene matches: 12. This clonotype has ten or more counts. The antigen is not known. This sequence originates from a woman between 18 and 30 years old with Graves' hyperthyroidism. The chain recombines TRBV24-1 with TRBJ2-1, with 9 bases aligning to TRBD1. Sequences were obtained from blood. The CDR3: CATSRGGTGRAEQFF. For the CDR3, the DNA is TGTGCCACCAGTCGTGGGGGGACAGGGAGGGCCGAGCAGTTCTTC.